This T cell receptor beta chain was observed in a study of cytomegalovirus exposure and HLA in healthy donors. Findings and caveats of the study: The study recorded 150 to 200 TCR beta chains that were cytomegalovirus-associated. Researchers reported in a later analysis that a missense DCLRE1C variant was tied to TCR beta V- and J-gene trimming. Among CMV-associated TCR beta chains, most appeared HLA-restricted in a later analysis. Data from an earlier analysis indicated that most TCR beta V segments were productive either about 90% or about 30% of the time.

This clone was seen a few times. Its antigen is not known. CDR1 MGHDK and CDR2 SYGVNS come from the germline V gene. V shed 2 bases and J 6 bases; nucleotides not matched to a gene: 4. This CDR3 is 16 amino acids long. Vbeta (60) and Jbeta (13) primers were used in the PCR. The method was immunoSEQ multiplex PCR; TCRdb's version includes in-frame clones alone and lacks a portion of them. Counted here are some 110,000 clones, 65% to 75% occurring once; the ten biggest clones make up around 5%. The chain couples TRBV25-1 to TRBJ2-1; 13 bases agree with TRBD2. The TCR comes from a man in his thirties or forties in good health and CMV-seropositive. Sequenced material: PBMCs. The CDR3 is CASSEPGTSGVNEQFF. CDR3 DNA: TGTGCCAGCAGTGAACCCGGGACTAGCGGGGTCAATGAGCAGTTCTTC.